The sequence of this TCR beta chain was determined in a study of blood T cells in healthy people across ages. PCR was performed a second time for about 7 to 11 cycles using a sample-barcoded 5' primer and a J-beta primer mix. The yield of each sample was at least 2.5 million CDR3-containing paired-end reads. MiXCR was run by TCRdb on the 5' RACE reads, yielding one entry per CDR3 protein. This sample carries about 1.8 million distinct CDR3 sequences, about 50% of them seen once, and the ten largest clones take approximately 2.1%. V lost 5 bases, J lost 0 bases, and 11 bases lay in between. Germline V gene data show CDR1 as SEHNR and CDR2 as FQNEAQ (reference sequence). The length of the CDR3 is 15 residues. This clonotype was counted only a few times.

This rearrangement joins TRBV7-9 to TRBJ2-1; D not certain. Sequencing was done on a sample of blood. The receptor comes from a woman aged 40 to 50 in good health. In nucleotides, the CDR3 is TGTGCCAGCAGCCGGCTCACGAGCTCCTACAATGAGCAGTTCTTC. Its translation: CASSRLTSSYNEQFF.